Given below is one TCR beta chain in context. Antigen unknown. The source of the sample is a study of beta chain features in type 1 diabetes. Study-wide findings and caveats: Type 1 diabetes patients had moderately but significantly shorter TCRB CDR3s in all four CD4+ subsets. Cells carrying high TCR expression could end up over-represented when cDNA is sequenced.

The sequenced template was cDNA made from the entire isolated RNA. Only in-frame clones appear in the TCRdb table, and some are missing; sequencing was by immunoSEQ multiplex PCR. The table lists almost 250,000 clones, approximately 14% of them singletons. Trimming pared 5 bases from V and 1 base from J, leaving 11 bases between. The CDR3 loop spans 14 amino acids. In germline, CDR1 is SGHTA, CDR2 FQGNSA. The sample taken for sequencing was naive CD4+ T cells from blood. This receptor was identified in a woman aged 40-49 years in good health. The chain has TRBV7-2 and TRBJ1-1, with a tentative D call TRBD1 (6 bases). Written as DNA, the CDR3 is TGTGCCAGCAGCCGGGGGGCAAAGAACACTGAAGCTTTCTTT. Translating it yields CASSRGAKNTEAFF.